The present entry profiles one T cell receptor (beta chain) with its context. The sample belongs to a study of blood T cell repertoires in COVID-19. At the level of the study: Sites across the United States, Italy and Spain contributed samples from acute and convalescent COVID-19.

CDR3 length: 16 amino acids. Losses at the gene ends were 7 bases for V and 5 bases for J; bases not matched to a gene: 11. Germline-derived CDR1 and CDR2 are SNHLY and FYNNEI. In the study's own analysis: How many nucleated cells were present was estimated from reference gene primer amplification. Sequencing used immunoSEQ multiplex PCR; TCRdb keeps in-frame clones, though not all of them. V, J and clone size derive from that table, while D and trimming were established from the DNA sequence. This repertoire shows around 700,000 clones, around 89% found once; its top ten account for about 0.26%. This chain joins TRBV2 and TRBJ2-2, with TRBD2 matching over 9 bases. The sample was peripheral blood. This clonotype was obtained from a woman younger than 35 with acute or convalescent COVID-19. The CDR3 loop is CASKLDAGGRTGELFF. The CDR3 DNA reads TGTGCCAGCAAGCTGGACGCGGGGGGGCGAACCGGGGAGCTGTTTTTT. The whole variable domain, filled in from reference TRBV2 and TRBJ2-2, reads EPEVTQTPSHQVTQMGQEVILRCVPISNHLYFYWYRQILGQKVEFLVSFYNNEISEKSEIFDDQFSVERPDGSNFTLKIRSTKLEDSAMYFCASKLDAGGRTGELFFGEGSRLTVL.